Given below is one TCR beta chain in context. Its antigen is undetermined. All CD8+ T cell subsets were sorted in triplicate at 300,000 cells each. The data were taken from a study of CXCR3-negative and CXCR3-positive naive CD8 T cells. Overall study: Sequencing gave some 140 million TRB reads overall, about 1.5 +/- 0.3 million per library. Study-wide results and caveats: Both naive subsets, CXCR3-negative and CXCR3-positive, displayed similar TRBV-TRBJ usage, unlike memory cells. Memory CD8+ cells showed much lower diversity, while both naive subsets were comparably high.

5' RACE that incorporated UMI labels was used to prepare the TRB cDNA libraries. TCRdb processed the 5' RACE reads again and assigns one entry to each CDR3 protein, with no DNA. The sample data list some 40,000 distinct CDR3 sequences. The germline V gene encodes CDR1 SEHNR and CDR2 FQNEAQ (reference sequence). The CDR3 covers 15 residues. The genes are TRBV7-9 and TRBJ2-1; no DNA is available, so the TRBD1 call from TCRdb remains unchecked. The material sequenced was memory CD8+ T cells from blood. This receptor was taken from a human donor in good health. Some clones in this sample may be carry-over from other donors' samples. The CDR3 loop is CASSPKDGNHNEQFF. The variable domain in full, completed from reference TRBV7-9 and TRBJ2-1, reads DTGVSQNPRHKITKRGQNVTFRCDPISEHNRLYWYRQTLGQGPEFLTYFQNEAQLEKSRLLSDRFSAERPKGSFSTLEIQRTEQGDSAMYLCASSPKDGNHNEQFFGPGTRLTVL.